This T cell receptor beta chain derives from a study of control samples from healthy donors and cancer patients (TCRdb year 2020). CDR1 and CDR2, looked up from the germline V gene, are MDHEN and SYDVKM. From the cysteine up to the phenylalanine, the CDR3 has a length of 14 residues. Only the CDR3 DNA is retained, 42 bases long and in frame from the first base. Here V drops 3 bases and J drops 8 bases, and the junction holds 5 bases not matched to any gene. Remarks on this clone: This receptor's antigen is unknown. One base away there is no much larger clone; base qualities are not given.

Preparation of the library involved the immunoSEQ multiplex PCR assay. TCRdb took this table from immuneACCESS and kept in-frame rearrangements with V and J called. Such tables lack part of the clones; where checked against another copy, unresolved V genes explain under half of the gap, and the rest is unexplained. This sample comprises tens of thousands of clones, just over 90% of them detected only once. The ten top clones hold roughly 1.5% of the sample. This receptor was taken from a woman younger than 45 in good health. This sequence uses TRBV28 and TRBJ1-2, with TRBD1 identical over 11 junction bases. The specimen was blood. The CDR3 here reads CASSFPGQGGGYTF. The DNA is TGTGCCAGCAGTTTTCCGGGACAGGGGGGCGGCTACACCTTC.